The 3 T cell receptor beta chains given below trace back to one sample, sequenced in a study of control samples from healthy donors and cancer patients. The method was immunoSEQ multiplex PCR; TCRdb's version includes in-frame clones alone and lacks a portion of them. The sample contains some 80,000 clones, 85% to 95% of which appear only once. The sequencing sample was made of blood. All receptors derive from an older woman in good health.

The rearrangement links TRBV12-3 or TRBV12-4 to TRBJ1-3; no reliable D call. The ends were cut back, 2 bases at V and 0 bases at J, with 2 bases in the middle. This CDR3 has 13 amino acids. CDR3 region: CASSLTSGNTIYF. The CDR3 coding sequence is TGTGCCAGCAGTTTAACCTCTGGAAACACCATATATTTT.

V and J are TRBV2 and TRBJ1-4, with no clear D. Trimming removed 6 bases at V and 8 bases at J, with 19 bases between. Germline V gene data show CDR1 as SNHLY and CDR2 as FYNNEI. The CDR3 is 15 residues long. CDR3: CASRVTHSGIEKLFF. In nucleotides, the CDR3 is TGTGCCAGCAGGGTCACACACTCGGGAATCGAAAAACTGTTTTTT.

The V call is TRBV30, the J call TRBJ1-1; 9 positions agree with TRBD1. Germline V gene data show CDR1 as GTSNPN and CDR2 as SVGIG (reference sequence). The J segment lost 8 bases and the V segment lost 2 bases, leaving 3 bases of the junction unmatched. The CDR3 totals 12 residues. CDR3 in amino acids: CAWSIGQGEAFF. The CDR3 DNA reads TGTGCCTGGAGTATAGGACAGGGGGAAGCTTTCTTT.